This T cell receptor beta chain derives from a study of memory CD4+ T cells and cytomegalovirus serostatus. Across the whole study: Donors were healthy Belgian adults, about ten CMV seropositive and about 24 seronegative.

The sort gate was single viable CD3+CD4+CD8-CD45RO+ cells for memory CD4+ T cells. Profiled with immunoSEQ multiplex PCR; TCRdb holds only in-frame clones, not every one. The sample includes 48,000 or so clones, approximately 78% of them seen just once. The V end lost 5 bases, the J end lost 3 bases, and 10 bases lay between the germline ends. CDR1 is SGHTA, CDR2 FQGNSA, per germline. The length of the CDR3 is 14 residues. V gene TRBV7-2 combines with J gene TRBJ2-2; weak D call: TRBD2 (5 bases). The sample consisted of memory CD4+ T cells from blood. This sequence originates from an adult in good health and CMV-seronegative. The DNA for the CDR3 is TGTGCCAGCAGCAGGGTAGCGTACACCGGGGAGCTGTTTTTT. It encodes CASSRVAYTGELFF.